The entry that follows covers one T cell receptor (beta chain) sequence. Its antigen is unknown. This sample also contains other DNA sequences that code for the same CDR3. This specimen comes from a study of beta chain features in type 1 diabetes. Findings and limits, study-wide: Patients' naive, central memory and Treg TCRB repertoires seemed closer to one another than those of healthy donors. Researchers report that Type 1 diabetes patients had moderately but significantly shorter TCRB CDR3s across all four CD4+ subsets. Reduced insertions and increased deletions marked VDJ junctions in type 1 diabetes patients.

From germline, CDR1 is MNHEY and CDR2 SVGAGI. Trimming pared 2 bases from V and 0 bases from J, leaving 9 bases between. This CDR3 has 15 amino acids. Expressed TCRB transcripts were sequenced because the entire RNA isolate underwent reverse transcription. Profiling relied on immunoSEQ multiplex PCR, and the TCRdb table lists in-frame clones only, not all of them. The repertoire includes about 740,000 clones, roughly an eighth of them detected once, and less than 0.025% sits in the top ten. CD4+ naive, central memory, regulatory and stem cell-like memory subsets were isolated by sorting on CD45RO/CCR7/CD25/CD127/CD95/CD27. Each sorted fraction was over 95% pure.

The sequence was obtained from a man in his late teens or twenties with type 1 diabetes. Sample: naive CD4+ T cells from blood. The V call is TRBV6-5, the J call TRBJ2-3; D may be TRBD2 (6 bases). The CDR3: CASSYRGGSTDTQYF. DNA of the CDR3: TGTGCCAGCAGTTACCGTGGGGGGAGCACAGATACGCAGTATTTT.